A selection of T cell receptor beta chains follows, all from one sample in a study of shared clonotypes between healthy human individuals. Only in-frame clones appear in the TCRdb table, and some are missing; sequencing was by immunoSEQ multiplex PCR. The sample lists fewer than 1.8 million clones, approximately 98.5% occurring once. Sample: naive CD4+ T cells sorted from blood. The receptors were gathered from a man aged 25-45 years in good health. Both conserved end residues are part of each CDR3. The D gene is left open where the match is weak. Some rows have no size entry. The others give once, few or many, or a class for an expanded clone.

clone_size | d_call | j_call | v_call | cdr3_aa | cdr3_nt
- | - | TRBJ1-1 | TRBV7-2 | CASSVWGKGVAFF | TGTGCCAGCAGCGTCTGGGGGAAGGGGGTAGCTTTCTTT
- | TRBD2 | TRBJ2-3 | TRBV6-1 | CASSEEVAGGFTDTQYF | TGTGCCAGCAGTGAAGAGGTAGCGGGAGGGTTCACAGATACGCAGTATTTT
- | - | TRBJ2-7 | TRBV11-1 | CASSLEGEQYF | TGTGCCAGCAGCTTAGAGGGGGAGCAGTACTTC
- | TRBD2 | TRBJ2-7 | TRBV5-1 | CASSLPTPGLASHEQYF | TGCGCCAGCAGCTTGCCGACACCGGGACTAGCTTCCCACGAGCAGTACTTC
- | - | TRBJ2-4 | TRBV2 | CASTEAWGAPKNIQYF | TGTGCCAGCACCGAGGCGTGGGGGGCCCCCAAAAACATTCAGTACTTC
- | TRBD2 | TRBJ2-7 | TRBV4-1 | CASSLLAGGSPYEQYF | TGCGCCAGCAGCCTTCTAGCGGGAGGTTCTCCCTACGAGCAGTACTTC
- | - | TRBJ1-1 | TRBV6-6 | CASSEGRQNTEAFF | TGTGCCAGCAGCGAGGGGAGACAGAACACTGAAGCTTTCTTT
- | - | TRBJ2-1 | TRBV7-8 | CASSLGPKYNEQFF | TGTGCCAGCAGCTTAGGGCCTAAATACAATGAGCAGTTCTTC
once | TRBD1 | TRBJ1-4 | TRBV7-9 | CASSFGQANEKLFF | TGTGCCAGCAGCTTCGGACAGGCTAATGAAAAACTGTTTTTT
- | TRBD1 | TRBJ2-1 | TRBV6-5 | CASSYAGDRGIEQFF | TGTGCCAGCAGTTACGCGGGGGACAGGGGAATTGAGCAGTTCTTC
- | - | TRBJ2-3 | TRBV18 | CASSPEGPDTQYF | TGTGCCAGCTCACCAGAGGGCCCAGATACGCAGTATTTT
- | - | TRBJ1-4 | TRBV5-1 | CASSLGGASNEKLFF | TGCGCCAGCAGCTTGGGAGGGGCCTCTAATGAAAAACTGTTTTTT
- | - | TRBJ2-1 | TRBV5-5 | CASTPRGGTNEQFF | TGTGCCAGCACCCCAAGGGGCGGGACCAATGAGCAGTTCTTC
- | TRBD2 | TRBJ2-3 | TRBV18 | CASSPIYTGGGTDTQYF | TGTGCCAGCTCACCTATTTACACGGGAGGGGGCACAGATACGCAGTATTTT
- | TRBD2 | TRBJ2-5 | TRBV10-3 | CAISERLAAHQETQYF | TGTGCCATCAGTGAGAGGCTAGCGGCACACCAAGAGACCCAGTACTTC
- | TRBD2 | TRBJ2-1 | TRBV2 | CASLTSAWDNEQFF | TGTGCCAGCCTTACTAGCGCCTGGGACAATGAGCAGTTCTTC
- | - | TRBJ2-3 | TRBV11-2 | CASSLQPLPSLDTQYF | TGTGCCAGCAGCTTGCAACCTCTTCCGTCATTGGATACGCAGTATTTT
- | TRBD1 | TRBJ2-1 | TRBV25-1 | CASSGQQGNSYNEQFF | TGTGCCAGCAGTGGACAACAGGGGAATTCCTACAATGAGCAGTTCTTC
- | TRBD1 | TRBJ1-5 | TRBV18 | CASSRTGVSNQPQHF | TGTGCCAGCTCACGCACAGGGGTCAGCAATCAGCCCCAGCATTTT
- | TRBD2 | TRBJ2-2 | TRBV27 | CASSLYGREGRPGSGELFF | TGTGCCAGCAGTTTATATGGGCGGGAGGGCCGGCCGGGGTCCGGGGAGCTGTTTTTT
- | - | TRBJ2-7 | TRBV6-1 | CASSGDRYSYEQYF | TGTGCCAGCAGTGGAGACAGATACTCCTACGAGCAGTACTTC
- | - | TRBJ2-7 | TRBV6-5 | CASSYIPRDDNEQYF | TGTGCCAGCAGTTATATTCCCCGGGACGACAACGAGCAGTACTTC
- | TRBD1 | TRBJ2-7 | TRBV28 | CATHPPGTGLSEQYF | TGTGCCACCCACCCACCGGGGACAGGTCTATCCGAGCAGTACTTC
- | - | TRBJ2-7 | TRBV19 | CASSTRLASSYEQYF | TGTGCCAGTAGTACCCGGCTAGCGAGCTCCTACGAGCAGTACTTC
- | - | TRBJ1-4 | TRBV28 | CASSTGTVDEKLFF | TGTGCCAGCAGTACAGGGACGGTAGATGAAAAACTGTTTTTT
- | - | TRBJ1-1 | TRBV7-6 | CASSLVLGESTEAFF | TGTGCCAGCAGCTTAGTTTTGGGGGAATCCACTGAAGCTTTCTTT
- | - | TRBJ1-2 | TRBV7-3 | CASSLTASNYGYTF | TGTGCCAGCAGCTTGACGGCTTCTAACTATGGCTACACCTTC
- | - | TRBJ2-5 | TRBV25-1 | CASIGLRGETQYF | TGTGCCAGCATTGGTCTTAGGGGAGAGACCCAGTACTTC